This TCR beta chain was sequenced in a study of shared clonotypes between healthy human individuals. Findings of the study overall: Represented diversity (both genetic and exposure-history) was limited by the small number of donors. When naive CD4 clonotypes were compared across a handful of donors, around 5% were shared.

The V end lost 3 bases, the J end lost 4 bases, and 11 bases lay between the germline ends. Germline V CDR1 and CDR2: SGDLS, YYNGEE. The CDR3 has 13 residues. The table lists this clone with a count of one. Its specificity is not known. CD45RO-negative CD8 cells positively selected for CCR7 made up the naive population, which excluded terminally differentiated effector memory CD45RA+ cells. Per the study methods: From ImmunoSEQ came sequences covering only the junction and carrying no quality scores, so filtering differed. Here immunoSEQ multiplex PCR was the method, and the copy in TCRdb shows in-frame clones only, minus some. The D gene and trimming were derived from the DNA, and the V and J assignments and clone size from that table. This table has more than 2 million clones, roughly 93% appearing once.

Sample: naive CD8+ T cells from PBMCs. The chain has TRBV9 and TRBJ2-7, with D tentatively TRBD2 (5 bases). This clonotype was obtained from a man aged 18 to 30 in good health. Some clones in this sample may be carry-over from other donors' samples. The CDR3 sequence: CASSGSTGYEQYF. The CDR3 DNA reads as TGTGCCAGCAGCGGCTCTACGGGGTACGAGCAGTACTTC.